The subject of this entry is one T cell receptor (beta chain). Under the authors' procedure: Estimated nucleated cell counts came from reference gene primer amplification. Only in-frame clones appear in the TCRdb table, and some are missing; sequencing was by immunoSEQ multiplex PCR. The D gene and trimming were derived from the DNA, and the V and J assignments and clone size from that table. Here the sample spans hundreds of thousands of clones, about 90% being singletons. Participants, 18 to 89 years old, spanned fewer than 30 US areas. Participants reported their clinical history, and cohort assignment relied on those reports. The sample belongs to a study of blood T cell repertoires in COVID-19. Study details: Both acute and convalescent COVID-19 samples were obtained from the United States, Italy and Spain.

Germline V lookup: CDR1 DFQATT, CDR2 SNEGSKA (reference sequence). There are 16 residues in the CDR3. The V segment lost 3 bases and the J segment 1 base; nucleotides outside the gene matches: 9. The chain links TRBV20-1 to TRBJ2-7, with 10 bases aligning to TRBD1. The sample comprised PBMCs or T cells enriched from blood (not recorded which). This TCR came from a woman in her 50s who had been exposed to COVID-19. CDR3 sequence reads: CSASEKWGQGSYEQYF. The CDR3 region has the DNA TGCAGTGCTAGTGAAAAGTGGGGACAGGGGTCCTACGAGCAGTACTTC.